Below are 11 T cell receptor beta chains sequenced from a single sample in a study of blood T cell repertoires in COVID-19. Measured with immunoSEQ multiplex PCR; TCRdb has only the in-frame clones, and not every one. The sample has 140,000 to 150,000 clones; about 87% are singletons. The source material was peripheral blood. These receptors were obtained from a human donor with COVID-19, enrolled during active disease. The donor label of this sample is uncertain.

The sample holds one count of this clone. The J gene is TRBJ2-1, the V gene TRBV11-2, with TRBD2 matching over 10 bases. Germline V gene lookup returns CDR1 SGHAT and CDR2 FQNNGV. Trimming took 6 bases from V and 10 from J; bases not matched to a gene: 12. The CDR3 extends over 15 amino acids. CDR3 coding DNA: TGTGCCAGCAGTCCCGGGCTAGCGGGGGATTTGGAGCAGTTCTTC. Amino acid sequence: CASSPGLAGDLEQFF.

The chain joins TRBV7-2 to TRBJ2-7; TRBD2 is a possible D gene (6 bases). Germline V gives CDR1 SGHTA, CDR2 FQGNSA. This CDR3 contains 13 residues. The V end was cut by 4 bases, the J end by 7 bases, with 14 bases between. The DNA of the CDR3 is TGTGCCAGCAGCTCGTCGACTAGTCGGGAGCAGTACTTC. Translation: CASSSSTSREQYF.

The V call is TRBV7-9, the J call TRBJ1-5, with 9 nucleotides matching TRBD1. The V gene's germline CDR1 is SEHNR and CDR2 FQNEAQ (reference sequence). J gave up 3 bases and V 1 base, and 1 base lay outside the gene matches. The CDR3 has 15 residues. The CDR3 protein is CASSLGDRDNQPQHF. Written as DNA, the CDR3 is TGTGCCAGCAGCTTAGGGGACAGGGACAATCAGCCCCAGCATTTT.

CDR3 in amino acids: CASSMTGGQPQHF. DNA for the CDR3: TGTGCCAGCAGCATGACAGGGGGACAGCCCCAGCATTTT. This chain links TRBV11-3 with TRBJ1-5; 9 bases are shared with TRBD1. This CDR3 spans 13 amino acids. V trimming: 5 bases; J trimming: 7 bases; junction bases outside the gene matches: 3. The V gene's germline CDR1 is SGHNT and CDR2 YENEEA.

CDR3: CASSQDGGTGNTYGYTF. For the CDR3, the DNA is TGTGCCAGCAGCCAAGATGGAGGGACAGGAAATACCTATGGCTACACCTTC. V and J are TRBV4-2 and TRBJ1-2, with 8 bases that match TRBD1. The CDR3 extends over 17 amino acids. After removal of 0 bases from V and 4 bases from J, the junction contained 10 bases not matched to a gene. CDR1 is LGHNA, CDR2 YNFKEQ, per germline.

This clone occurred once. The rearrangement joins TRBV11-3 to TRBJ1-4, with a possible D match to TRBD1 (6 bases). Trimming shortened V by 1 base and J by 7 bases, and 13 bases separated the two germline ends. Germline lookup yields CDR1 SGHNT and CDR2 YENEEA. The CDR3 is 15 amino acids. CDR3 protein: CASSLGGGRSEKLFF. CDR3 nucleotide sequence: TGTGCCAGCAGCTTAGGAGGGGGACGGAGTGAAAAACTGTTTTTT.

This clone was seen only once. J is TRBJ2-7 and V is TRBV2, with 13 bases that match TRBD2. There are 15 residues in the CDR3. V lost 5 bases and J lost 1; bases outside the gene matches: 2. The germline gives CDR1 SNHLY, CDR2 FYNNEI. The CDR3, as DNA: TGTGCCAGCAGTAGGACTAGCGGGAGATCCTACGAGCAGTACTTC. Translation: CASSRTSGRSYEQYF.

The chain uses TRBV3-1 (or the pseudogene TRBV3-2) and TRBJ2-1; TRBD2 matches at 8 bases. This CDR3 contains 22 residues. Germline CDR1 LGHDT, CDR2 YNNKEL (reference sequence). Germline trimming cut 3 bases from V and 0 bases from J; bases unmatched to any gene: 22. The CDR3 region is CASSHGASGRGMITGSYNEQFF. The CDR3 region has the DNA TGTGCCAGCAGCCATGGGGCGAGCGGGAGAGGTATGATAACAGGCTCCTACAATGAGCAGTTCTTC.

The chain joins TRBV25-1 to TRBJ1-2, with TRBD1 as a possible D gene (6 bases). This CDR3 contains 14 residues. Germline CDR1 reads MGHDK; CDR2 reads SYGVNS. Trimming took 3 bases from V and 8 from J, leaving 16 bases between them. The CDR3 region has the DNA TGTGCCAGCAGTGATCGGGACATCTTGGAGGGCTACACCTTC. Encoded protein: CASSDRDILEGYTF.

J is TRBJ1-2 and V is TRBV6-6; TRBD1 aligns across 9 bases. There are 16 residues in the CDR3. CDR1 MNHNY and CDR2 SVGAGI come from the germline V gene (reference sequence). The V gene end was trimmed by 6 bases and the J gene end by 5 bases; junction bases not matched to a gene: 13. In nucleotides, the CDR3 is TGTGCCAGCAGCCGATCGGGGGACAGGGCGCTGTATGGCTACACCTTC. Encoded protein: CASSRSGDRALYGYTF.

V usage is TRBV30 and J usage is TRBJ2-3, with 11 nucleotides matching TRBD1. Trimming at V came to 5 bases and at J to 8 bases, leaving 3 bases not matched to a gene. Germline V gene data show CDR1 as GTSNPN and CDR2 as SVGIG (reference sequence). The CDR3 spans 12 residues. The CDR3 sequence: CAWSGTGGTQYF. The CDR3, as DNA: TGTGCCTGGTCCGGGACAGGGGGTACGCAGTATTTT. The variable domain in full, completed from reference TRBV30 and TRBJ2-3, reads SQTIHQWPATLVQPVGSPLSLECTVEGTSNPNLYWYRQAAGRGLQLLFYSVGIGQISSEVPQNLSASRPQDRQFILSSKKLLLSDSGFYLCAWSGTGGTQYFGPGTRLTVL.